The T cell receptor (beta chain) under discussion was sequenced for a study of shared clonotypes between healthy human individuals. The overall study: Three CD4 naive, three CD4 memory, two CD8 naive and one CD8 memory plate were used per donor.

Assay used: immunoSEQ multiplex PCR; TCRdb lists only in-frame clones, some missing. Of a few million clones listed, approximately 95% are singletons. Splitting of CD4+ cells produced CD45RA+ naive and CD45RA-negative memory subsets. Regarding this clone: Its antigen is unidentified. The same CDR3 can be traced to other DNA sequences in this sample.

CDR3 length: 13 amino acids. Trimming cost V 1 base and J 0 bases, with 6 bases left between them. Germline CDR1 is SQVTM and CDR2 is ANQGSEA. Whole-study results and caveats: Richness estimates generally favored naive over memory subsets.

V usage is TRBV29-1 and J usage is TRBJ1-1; D is uncertain. The sequence derives from a man between 18 and 35 years old in good health. Some clones in this sample may be carry-over from other donors' samples. Sequenced input: naive CD4+ T cells from PBMCs. Described subset: CD45RA+ positively selected. For the CDR3, the DNA is TGCAGCGTTGAAGGAAGGCTGAACACTGAAGCTTTCTTT. This sequence encodes CSVEGRLNTEAFF.